Listed here is a single T cell receptor beta chain. Its antigen is undetermined. The source of the sample is a study of beta chain features in type 1 diabetes. Isolated RNA was reverse transcribed in full, so expressed TCRB transcripts were sequenced. The repertoire was sequenced with immunoSEQ multiplex PCR; TCRdb's copy has only in-frame clones and lacks some. The sample records roughly 240,000 clones, approximately 25% being singletons. Germline CDR1 and CDR2: LNHNV and YYDKDF (reference sequence). Trimming stripped 3 bases from V and 8 bases from J, with 16 bases between. CDR3 size: 14 residues. Findings of the study overall: Type 1 diabetes patients had moderately but significantly shorter TCRB CDR3s in all four CD4+ subsets.

The TCR sequence derives from a young woman with type 1 diabetes. This sequence joins TRBV15 and TRBJ1-2; the D is unclear. The sample consisted of naive CD4+ T cells from blood. The CDR3 is CATSRGGGGWGYTF. The CDR3 DNA follows: TGTGCCACCAGCAGGGGTGGAGGCGGCTGGGGCTACACCTTC.